What follows are 28 T cell receptor beta chains derived from one specimen sequenced in a study of CD8 T cells in ankylosing spondylitis (dated by TCRdb to 2017 to 2019). These TCRs are of unknown antigen specificity. Here is what the overall study found, with its caveats: A TCR beta motif of about eight highly homologous amino acid variants appeared characteristic of blood from ankylosing spondylitis patients.

Library method: 5' RACE. Instrument used: Illumina HiSeq 2500. The raw public reads went through TCRdb reprocessing: fastp at Q25, MiXCR clone calling, in-frame beta chains kept. Entries that share a CDR3 protein sequence are merged under the most common genes and DNA. Counted in this sample were a few hundred thousand distinct CDR3 sequences; 20% to 25% of them appeared once. In total, the top ten clones hold about 16% of the sample. The sequencing input was blood, either unsorted or a sorted T cell fraction (not recorded which). The source is a male donor with ankylosing spondylitis.

V usage is TRBV7-9 and J usage is TRBJ1-2, with a weak D call TRBD1 (5 bases). Trimming removed 3 bases from V and 0 bases from J, with 11 bases in between. The germline V gene encodes CDR1 SEHNR and CDR2 FQNEAQ (reference sequence). This CDR3 comprises 15 residues. CDR3 coding DNA: TGTGCCAGCAGCTTTGGAGGGGCGGCTAACTATGGCTACACCTTC. Its protein product is CASSFGGAANYGYTF.

This clonotype came up a few times. J is TRBJ1-1 and V is TRBV5-1; D remains unclear. The germline gives CDR1 SGHRS, CDR2 YFSETQ. The CDR3 is 14 residues long. V lost 0 bases and J lost 5, with 11 bases in between. The CDR3 reads CASSLAGVGTEAFF. The CDR3 DNA reads as TGCGCCAGCAGCTTGGCCGGGGTTGGGACTGAAGCTTTCTTT.

The CDR3 is CASSTPLAPYNEQFF. The CDR3 nucleotides are TGTGCCAGCAGCACCCCACTAGCACCCTACAATGAGCAGTTCTTC. The chain has TRBV7-2 and TRBJ2-1, with D tentatively TRBD2 (6 bases). V was trimmed by 5 bases and J by 2 bases, leaving 13 bases between them. The CDR3 contains 15 residues. The germline gives CDR1 SGHTA, CDR2 FQGNSA.

This clonotype has just a few counts. This sequence joins TRBV7-8 and TRBJ2-5; the D gene is possibly TRBD2 (5 bases). The V gene lost 1 base and the J gene lost 7 bases, with 13 bases spanning the gap. This CDR3 is built from 14 residues. Germline assignment: CDR1 SGHVS and CDR2 FQNEAQ. Here the CDR3 DNA reads TGTGCCAGCAGCTTAGACGGACTTCGGGGGACCCAGTACTTC. The encoded protein is CASSLDGLRGTQYF.

J is TRBJ2-2 and V is TRBV20-1; TRBD2 aligns across 12 bases. The CDR3 sequence is 17 residues long. Unmatched junction bases numbered 10, after V lost 5 bases and J lost 3 bases. Germline V lookup: CDR1 DFQATT, CDR2 SNEGSKA (reference sequence). CDR3 DNA sequence: TGCAGTGCTGGATCTGGACTAGCGGGGACCTACACCGGGGAGCTGTTTTTT. Translation: CSAGSGLAGTYTGELFF.

There are a few counts of this clonotype. The rearrangement joins TRBV14 to TRBJ1-6; 7 bases agree with TRBD1. J gave up 8 bases and V 6 bases, and 4 bases lay outside the gene matches. CDR3 size: 13 residues. Germline CDR1 is SGHDN and CDR2 is FVKESK. As DNA, the CDR3 is TGTGCCAGCAGACATGACAGGGATTCACCCCTCCACTTT. Protein: CASRHDRDSPLHF.

Of note for this clonotype: The junction departs from germline at one end; a sequencing error may be responsible. The CDR3 here is CASSLALAEGTDTQYF. The DNA for the CDR3 is TGCGCCAGCAGCTTGGCCTTGGCAGAGGGCACGGATACGCAGTATTTT. The chain uses TRBV5-1 and TRBJ2-3; TRBD2 is a possible D gene (5 bases). Germline values: CDR1 SGHRS, CDR2 YFSETQ. The CDR3 loop spans 16 amino acids.

Comments on this clonotype: The junction and the germline gene differ at one end; a read error may be behind it. This chain links TRBV2 with TRBJ2-1; 8 nucleotides line up with TRBD1. The CDR3 has 15 amino acids. CDR1 is SNHLY, CDR2 FYNNEI, per germline. The chain's CDR3 is CASSTQGVRSNEQFF. The CDR3, as DNA: TGTGCTAGCAGTACACAGGGGGTGAGGAGCAATGAGCAGTTCTTC.

The chain carries TRBV10-3 and TRBJ2-5, with 8 positions matching TRBD2. Looked up from germline, CDR1 is ENHRY and CDR2 is SYGVKD. The CDR3 covers 13 residues. V lost 5 bases and J lost 5; bases outside the gene matches: 4. The CDR3 region is CAISSGSGETQYF. CDR3 DNA sequence: TGTGCCATCAGTAGCGGGAGCGGGGAGACCCAGTACTTC.

In its sample, this clonotype was seen many times. The chain combines TRBV6-5 with TRBJ2-5, with 8 bases aligning to TRBD1. CDR3 size: 13 residues. Trimming removed 4 bases from V and 5 bases from J; junction bases left unmatched: 3. CDR1 is MNHEY and CDR2 is SVGAGI in the germline V gene. The CDR3 bases are TGTGCCAGCAGTTCTCGGACAGGGGAGACCCAGTACTTC. It specifies CASSSRTGETQYF.

This clonotype came up many times. The chain recombines TRBV29-1 with TRBJ1-5; tentatively, D is TRBD1 (5 bases). Germline V gives CDR1 SQVTM, CDR2 ANQGSEA. CDR3 length: 12 residues. Trimming removed 6 bases from V and 4 bases from J, with 10 bases in between. In DNA, the CDR3 is TGCAGCGTCGGTGGGGGGAATCAGCCCCAGCATTTT. It yields the protein CSVGGGNQPQHF.

The V gene is TRBV11-2, the J gene TRBJ1-1; D might be TRBD1 (6 bases). The CDR3 is 13 residues long. V was cut by 6 bases and J by 7 bases, with 15 bases left in between. CDR1 and CDR2 (germline): SGHAT, FQNNGV. The CDR3 sequence is CASRYEWTVEAFF. DNA for the CDR3: TGTGCCAGCAGGTACGAATGGACAGTTGAAGCTTTCTTT.

This clonotype has just a few counts. The chain is built from TRBV5-1 and TRBJ2-7; 7 positions agree with TRBD2. From germline, CDR1 is SGHRS and CDR2 YFSETQ. The junction had 8 bases not matched to a gene; V was cut back by 0 bases and J by 5 bases. This CDR3 comprises 15 residues. CDR3 sequence (DNA): TGCGCCAGCAGCTTGGCCACAAGCGGGACCCACGAGCAGTACTTC. Translation gives CASSLATSGTHEQYF. Full variable domain (remainder filled in from reference TRBV5-1 and TRBJ2-7): KAGVTQTPRYLIKTRGQQVTLSCSPISGHRSVSWYQQTPGQGLQFLFEYFSETQRNKGNFPGRFSGRQFSNSRSEMNVSTLELGDSALYLCASSLATSGTHEQYFGPGTRLTVT.

This clonotype has ten or more counts. This chain links TRBV12-3 or TRBV12-4 with TRBJ1-5; D remains unclear. The CDR3 has 14 residues. V lost 3 bases, J lost 3 bases, and 9 bases lay in between. The CDR3 reads CASSLNGLNQPQHF. CDR3 DNA sequence: TGTGCCAGCAGTTTGAACGGACTCAATCAGCCCCAGCATTTT.

CDR3 coding DNA: TGCGCCAGCAGCGGAGGGGTCGGGCTGTTTTTT. It specifies CASSGGVGLFF. The V gene is TRBV5-1, the J gene TRBJ2-2; possibly TRBD2 for D (6 bases). CDR3 length: 11 amino acids. CDR1 SGHRS and CDR2 YFSETQ come from the germline V gene. The V end lost 4 bases, the J end lost 13 bases, and 11 bases lay between the germline ends.

This clonotype was counted only a few times. The J gene is TRBJ2-5, the V gene TRBV30; D unresolved. The CDR3 totals 12 residues. The ends were cut back, 3 bases at V and 3 bases at J, with 8 bases in the middle. Looked up from germline, CDR1 is GTSNPN and CDR2 is SVGIG (reference sequence). The CDR3 sequence is CAWSAPEETQYF. The CDR3, as DNA: TGTGCCTGGAGCGCGCCCGAAGAGACCCAGTACTTC. Combining the CDR3 with reference TRBV30 and TRBJ2-5 gives the whole variable domain SQTIHQWPATLVQPVGSPLSLECTVEGTSNPNLYWYRQAAGRGLQLLFYSVGIGQISSEVPQNLSASRPQDRQFILSSKKLLLSDSGFYLCAWSAPEETQYFGPGTRLLVL.

This sequence joins TRBV20-1 and TRBJ1-4; TRBD1 is a possible D gene (6 bases). V lost 3 bases and J lost 8, with 16 bases in between. The CDR3 runs 14 residues. Germline-derived CDR1 and CDR2 are DFQATT and SNEGSKA (reference sequence). DNA of the CDR3: TGCAGTGCTAGCCCCCAGGGGAAAGGAGAAAAACTGTTTTTT. Protein: CSASPQGKGEKLFF.

This chain links TRBV7-2 with TRBJ1-1, with a weak D call TRBD1 (5 bases). The germline V gene encodes CDR1 SGHTA and CDR2 FQGNSA. The CDR3 consists of 15 residues. V lost 10 bases, J lost 2 bases, and 20 bases lay in between. This CDR3 is CATRPPGRTNTEAFF. The DNA for the CDR3 is TGTGCCACCCGGCCTCCGGGACGGACCAACACTGAAGCTTTCTTT.

The rearrangement joins TRBV18 to TRBJ2-7; the D gene could be TRBD1 or TRBD2 (5 bases each). V dropped 3 bases and J dropped 0 bases, with 15 bases sitting between them. The CDR3 spans 16 residues. Germline V CDR1 and CDR2: KGHSH, LQKENI. This CDR3 reads CASSPIPGTDSYEQYF. As DNA, the CDR3 is TGTGCCAGCTCACCGATACCCGGGACGGACTCCTACGAGCAGTACTTC. Based on the CDR3 plus reference TRBV18 and TRBJ2-7, the full variable domain is NAGVMQNPRHLVRRRGQEARLRCSPMKGHSHVYWYRQLPEEGLKFMVYLQKENIIDESGMPKERFSAEFPKEGPSILRIQQVVRGDSAAYFCASSPIPGTDSYEQYFGPGTRLTVT.

This clonotype came up a few times. The chain employs TRBV9 and TRBJ2-2, with TRBD1 matching over 7 bases. The CDR3 has 14 amino acids. V was clipped by 2 bases and J by 7 bases; unmatched bases: 5. Germline V gene data show CDR1 as SGDLS and CDR2 as YYNGEE. The CDR3 DNA sequence: TGTGCCAGCAGCGTCGAGACAGGGATCGGGGAGCTGTTTTTT. Its protein product is CASSVETGIGELFF.

V is TRBV20-1 and J is TRBJ2-1; D is undetermined. V lost 5 bases to trimming and J lost 2 bases, with 16 bases between them. The CDR3 contains 15 residues. Germline V gene sequence: CDR1 DFQATT, CDR2 SNEGSKA (reference sequence). CDR3 bases: TGCAGTGCTGAAATTCTCGGAGCGACCTACAATGAGCAGTTCTTC. The encoded protein is CSAEILGATYNEQFF.

The V gene is TRBV2, the J gene TRBJ1-1; TRBD1 agrees at 9 bases. The CDR3 extends over 15 amino acids. Germline assignment: CDR1 SNHLY and CDR2 FYNNEI. With V trimmed by 4 bases and J by 2 bases, 5 bases remained unmatched. CDR3 protein: CASSAQGAFNTEAFF. For the CDR3, the DNA is TGTGCCAGCAGTGCACAGGGGGCTTTCAACACTGAAGCTTTCTTT.

In its sample, this clonotype was seen a few times. This rearrangement joins TRBV5-1 to TRBJ2-5; weak D call: TRBD2 (6 bases). The CDR3 sequence is 15 residues long. Germline values: CDR1 SGHRS, CDR2 YFSETQ. V was cut by 1 base and J by 4 bases, with 14 bases left in between. The CDR3 nucleotides read TGCGCCAGCAGCTTGATGCCGGGAGTGGCAGAGACCCAGTACTTC. This encodes CASSLMPGVAETQYF. The full variable domain, rest sourced from reference TRBV5-1 and TRBJ2-5, is KAGVTQTPRYLIKTRGQQVTLSCSPISGHRSVSWYQQTPGQGLQFLFEYFSETQRNKGNFPGRFSGRQFSNSRSEMNVSTLELGDSALYLCASSLMPGVAETQYFGPGTRLLVL.

The genes are TRBV12-3 or TRBV12-4 and TRBJ2-7; D tentatively fits TRBD1 or TRBD2 (5 bases each). CDR3 length: 18 amino acids. Trimming shortened V by 2 bases and J by 0 bases, and 20 bases separated the two germline ends. CDR3 DNA sequence: TGTGCCAGCAGTTTAAGGGACCCCGCGGTTGTGAGCTCCTACGAGCAGTACTTC. It is translated as CASSLRDPAVVSSYEQYF.

The chain has TRBV20-1 and TRBJ2-7, with TRBD1 identical over 7 bases. Trimming removed 5 bases from V and 5 bases from J; junction bases left unmatched: 12. Germline CDR1 DFQATT, CDR2 SNEGSKA (reference sequence). This CDR3 is 14 amino acids long. The CDR3 spells CSAGDSPTENEQYF. CDR3 sequence (DNA): TGCAGTGCTGGGGACAGTCCCACCGAAAACGAGCAGTACTTC.

This chain joins TRBV30 and TRBJ2-7; maybe TRBD1 (7 bases). V lost 0 bases and J lost 3, with 12 bases in between. This CDR3 has 14 amino acids. Germline V lookup: CDR1 GTSNPN, CDR2 SVGIG (reference sequence). CDR3 sequence (DNA): TGTGCCTGGAGTGTGAGGCAGGGGGGCTACGAGCAGTACTTC. Protein sequence: CAWSVRQGGYEQYF. The complete variable domain, with remaining parts taken from reference TRBV30 and TRBJ2-7, reads SQTIHQWPATLVQPVGSPLSLECTVEGTSNPNLYWYRQAAGRGLQLLFYSVGIGQISSEVPQNLSASRPQDRQFILSSKKLLLSDSGFYLCAWSVRQGGYEQYFGPGTRLTVT.

This clonotype was seen more than once but under ten times. V usage is TRBV20-1 and J usage is TRBJ2-1; TRBD2 aligns across 9 bases. In germline, CDR1 is DFQATT, CDR2 SNEGSKA (reference sequence). V trimming: 6 bases; J trimming: 1 base; junction bases outside the gene matches: 16. The CDR3 sequence is 18 residues long. CDR3 coding DNA: TGCAGTGCAAAAACCCCCTACCGGGCGGGAGGGTCCTACAATGAGCAGTTCTTC. It encodes CSAKTPYRAGGSYNEQFF.

In this sample, this clonotype turned up a few times. This chain connects TRBV7-6 to TRBJ2-1, with TRBD2 matching 9 bases. With 5 bases clipped from V and 4 bases from J, the junction kept 3 bases outside the gene matches. This CDR3 has 14 amino acids. Germline lookup yields CDR1 SGHVS and CDR2 FNYEAQ. CDR3 nucleotides: TGTGCCAGCAGCATGCTAGCGGGGTACAATGAGCAGTTCTTC. Amino acids: CASSMLAGYNEQFF.